These 21 T cell receptor beta chains originate from one sample sequenced in a study of shared clonotypes between healthy human individuals. TCRdb keeps only in-frame clones here, not all; method: immunoSEQ multiplex PCR. The sample yields about 2.4 million clones, more than 90% seen once. The sample was naive CD4+ T cells sorted from blood. Subset: CD45RA+ positively selected. The receptor source for this set is a man aged 18 to 30 in good health.

The rearrangement links TRBV10-3 to TRBJ1-1; 7 bases are shared with TRBD1. Losses at the gene ends were 2 bases for V and 1 base for J; bases not matched to a gene: 13. Germline V gives CDR1 ENHRY, CDR2 SYGVKD. This CDR3 comprises 18 residues. CDR3 amino acids: CAISELLATGQKNTEAFF. CDR3 coding DNA: TGTGCCATCAGTGAGCTTCTGGCGACGGGACAGAAGAACACTGAAGCTTTCTTT.

The chain employs TRBV7-2 and TRBJ2-3, with 7 bases lining up with TRBD1. Germline lookup yields CDR1 SGHTA and CDR2 FQGNSA. The CDR3 spans 16 residues. V shed 2 bases, J shed 0 bases, and the junction held 5 bases outside the gene matches. This CDR3 reads CASSLNRGPSTDTQYF. In DNA form, the CDR3 reads TGTGCCAGCAGCTTAAACAGGGGCCCTAGCACAGATACGCAGTATTTT.

Only one count was recorded for this clone. V is TRBV6-4 and J is TRBJ1-4; 8 nucleotides match TRBD1. Germline CDR1 is MRHNA and CDR2 is SNTAGT. V trimming: 4 bases; J trimming: 4 bases; junction bases outside the gene matches: 5. The CDR3 has 15 residues. CDR3 loop: CASSGTGLLNEKLFF. DNA of the CDR3: TGTGCCAGCAGTGGGACAGGGCTCCTTAATGAAAAACTGTTTTTT.

The chain recombines TRBV4-2 with TRBJ2-5; D gene uncertain. Trimming shortened V by 0 bases and J by 5 bases, and 13 bases separated the two germline ends. This CDR3 is built from 15 residues. The germline CDR1 and CDR2 sequences are LGHNA and YNFKEQ. The CDR3: CASSQDPRPGETQYF. Here the CDR3 DNA reads TGTGCCAGCAGCCAAGATCCCCGGCCCGGGGAGACCCAGTACTTC.

A word on this clone: The sample carries other DNA sequences with the same CDR3. CDR3 protein: CSVARPLTDTQYF. In DNA form, the CDR3 reads TGCAGCGTTGCCAGGCCCCTCACAGATACGCAGTATTTT. This chain links TRBV29-1 with TRBJ2-3, with no clear D. Deletions cut 4 bases from V and 2 bases from J, with 10 bases between. The length of the CDR3 is 13 residues. The germline V gene has CDR1 SQVTM and CDR2 ANQGSEA.

V and J are TRBV5-6 and TRBJ1-5; D unclear. Trimming took off 0 bases at V and 6 bases at J, with 4 bases between the two ends. Germline CDR1 SGHDT, CDR2 YYEEEE. This CDR3 region has 12 residues. Here the CDR3 reads CASSLGFQPQHF. The DNA for the CDR3 is TGTGCCAGCAGCTTGGGTTTTCAGCCCCAGCATTTT. The variable domain in full, completed from reference TRBV5-6 and TRBJ1-5, reads DAGVTQSPTHLIKTRGQQVTLRCSPKSGHDTVSWYQQALGQGPQFIFQYYEEEERQRGNFPDRFSGHQFPNYSSELNVNALLLGDSALYLCASSLGFQPQHFGDGTRLSIL.

The V gene is TRBV7-2, the J gene TRBJ2-3, with 7 bases lining up with TRBD2. The CDR3 spans 15 residues. With 1 base clipped from V and 5 bases from J, the junction kept 6 bases outside the gene matches. Germline-derived CDR1 and CDR2 are SGHTA and FQGNSA. The CDR3 loop is CASSLEAGAVDTQYF. The CDR3 nucleotides are TGTGCCAGCAGCTTAGAGGCGGGAGCAGTAGATACGCAGTATTTT. Using reference TRBV7-2 and TRBJ2-3 for the parts outside the CDR3, the full variable domain is GAGVSQSPSNKVTEKGKDVELRCDPISGHTALYWYRQSLGQGLEFLIYFQGNSAPDKSGLPSDRFSAERTGGSVSTLTIQRTQQEDSAVYLCASSLEAGAVDTQYFGPGTRLTVL.

CDR3 coding DNA: TGTGCCAGCAGTTACTCCAGGGTTGGTGAAAAACTGTTTTTT. Translating gives CASSYSRVGEKLFF. The V call is TRBV6-5, the J call TRBJ1-4, with D tentatively TRBD1 (5 bases). This CDR3 contains 14 residues. Looked up from germline, CDR1 is MNHEY and CDR2 is SVGAGI. V shed 0 bases and J shed 7 bases, with 9 bases lying between them.

This rearrangement joins TRBV25-1 to TRBJ2-7; no reliable D call. The V gene's germline CDR1 is MGHDK and CDR2 SYGVNS. The CDR3 spans 11 residues. V gave up 5 bases and J gave up 5 bases, with 7 bases separating them. CDR3 protein: CASSLTHEQYF. The CDR3 region has the DNA TGTGCCAGCAGTTTGACCCACGAGCAGTACTTC.

The chain has TRBV4-3 and TRBJ1-4, with 7 positions matching TRBD1. Trimming removed 2 bases from V and 4 bases from J; junction bases left unmatched: 4. The V gene's germline CDR1 is LGHNA and CDR2 YSLEER. The length of the CDR3 is 15 residues. CDR3 bases: TGCGCCAGCAGCCAATTTACAGGGGATAATGAAAAACTGTTTTTT. Protein sequence: CASSQFTGDNEKLFF.

The chain couples TRBV6-5 to TRBJ2-3; unclear D gene. The CDR3 runs 14 residues. Trimming cost V 6 bases and J 2 bases, with 12 bases left between them. Germline CDR1 and CDR2: MNHEY and SVGAGI. CDR3 protein: CASRAFLNTDTQYF. Here the CDR3 DNA reads TGTGCCAGCAGGGCCTTTTTAAACACAGATACGCAGTATTTT.

The V call is TRBV9, the J call TRBJ2-7; D gene uncertain. Germline V gives CDR1 SGDLS, CDR2 YYNGEE. Trimming shortened V by 0 bases and J by 8 bases, and 15 bases separated the two germline ends. There are 14 residues in the CDR3. CDR3 loop: CASSVDGLVNKQYF. For the CDR3, the DNA is TGTGCCAGCAGCGTAGATGGGCTAGTTAACAAGCAGTACTTC.

The chain uses TRBV18 and TRBJ2-3, with TRBD2 identical over 10 bases. The CDR3 has 16 residues. J was trimmed by 3 bases and V by 1 base; bases with no gene match: 4. Germline CDR1 KGHSH, CDR2 LQKENI. CDR3 sequence: CASSPLAGGATDTQYF. As DNA, the CDR3 is TGTGCCAGCTCACCACTAGCGGGAGGCGCGACAGATACGCAGTATTTT.

The chain joins TRBV30 to TRBJ1-4; 10 bases agree with TRBD1. The CDR3 spans 15 residues. Trimming at V came to 0 bases and at J to 7 bases, leaving 5 bases not matched to a gene. CDR1 GTSNPN and CDR2 SVGIG come from the germline V gene (reference sequence). In nucleotides, the CDR3 is TGTGCCTGGAGTGTAGGACAGGGGGAGATTGAAAAACTGTTTTTT. This translates into CAWSVGQGEIEKLFF.

This clone was counted once. V gene TRBV10-2 combines with J gene TRBJ1-5; tentative D call: TRBD1 (5 bases). With 6 bases removed from V and 6 bases from J, the gap between germline ends came to 18 bases. Germline CDR1 reads WSHSY; CDR2 reads SAAADI. The CDR3 extends over 15 amino acids. For the CDR3, the DNA is TGCGCCAGCAGCCGAGATTTGGGGGGGACTCAGCCCCAGCATTTT. This translates into CASSRDLGGTQPQHF.

The chain carries TRBV11-1 and TRBJ1-4; D is unclear. Trimming removed 7 bases from V and 7 bases from J, with 13 bases in between. Germline CDR1 is SGHAT and CDR2 is FQDESV (reference sequence). The CDR3 is made up of 13 amino acids. The CDR3 reads CASTKGESEKLFF. The CDR3 bases are TGTGCCAGCACCAAGGGAGAAAGTGAAAAACTGTTTTTT.

This clone occurred once. The CDR3 region is CASRFRAKNIQYF. CDR3 in DNA: TGTGCCAGCCGTTTTCGGGCTAAAAACATTCAGTACTTC. The rearrangement uses TRBV5-6 and TRBJ2-4, with unresolved D. This CDR3 has 13 amino acids. V was clipped by 7 bases and J by 4 bases, with 12 bases between them. The V gene's germline CDR1 is SGHDT and CDR2 YYEEEE. Full variable domain (outside the CDR3, taken from reference TRBV5-6 and TRBJ2-4): DAGVTQSPTHLIKTRGQQVTLRCSPKSGHDTVSWYQQALGQGPQFIFQYYEEEERQRGNFPDRFSGHQFPNYSSELNVNALLLGDSALYLCASRFRAKNIQYFGAGTRLSVL.

Comments on this clone: The sample holds other DNA sequences that translate to the same CDR3. The CDR3 sequence is CASSYTGETQYF. The CDR3, as DNA: TGTGCCAGCAGTTACACCGGAGAGACCCAGTACTTC. V is TRBV6-5 and J is TRBJ2-5; D is undetermined. The germline CDR1 and CDR2 sequences are MNHEY and SVGAGI. The V gene lost 2 bases and the J gene lost 4 bases, with 5 bases spanning the gap. This CDR3 contains 12 residues.

This chain joins TRBV6-6 and TRBJ2-7, with a possible D match to TRBD1 (6 bases). Trimming shortened V by 8 bases and J by 4 bases, and 21 bases separated the two germline ends. This CDR3 has 15 residues. Germline V CDR1 and CDR2: MNHNY, SVGAGI (reference sequence). The CDR3 protein is CASVKGQGNNYEQYF. DNA for the CDR3: TGTGCCAGCGTCAAGGGGCAGGGGAACAATTACGAGCAGTACTTC.

The chain employs TRBV4-2 and TRBJ2-3; tentatively, D is TRBD1 (6 bases). Germline V gene sequence: CDR1 LGHNA, CDR2 YNFKEQ. This CDR3 spans 15 amino acids. Trimming cost V 3 bases and J 2 bases, with 12 bases left between them. This CDR3 is CASSQSRGPTDTQYF. The DNA for the CDR3 is TGTGCCAGCAGCCAGTCCAGGGGACCCACAGATACGCAGTATTTT.

This clone was recorded a few times. The chain is built from TRBV6-6 and TRBJ2-3; D gene ambiguous. This CDR3 comprises 14 residues. Germline V gene sequence: CDR1 MNHNY, CDR2 SVGAGI (reference sequence). V shed 5 bases and J shed 1 base, with 10 bases lying between them. The CDR3 loop reads CASSLGFGTDTQYF. Here the CDR3 DNA reads TGTGCCAGCAGTCTAGGATTCGGCACAGATACGCAGTATTTT.